One sample yielded the 3 T cell receptor beta chains listed below, sequenced in a study of immune evolution from preneoplasia to lung adenocarcinoma. Here immunoSEQ multiplex PCR was the method, and the copy in TCRdb shows in-frame clones only, minus some. Of several thousand clones in the sample, 75% to 80% were seen once. The sequenced material came from FFPE lung adenocarcinoma in situ tissue. Source of these receptors: a donor at least 70 years old with lung adenocarcinoma.

This clone was counted a single time. The rearrangement joins TRBV28 to TRBJ1-1; D is unresolved. This CDR3 has 10 amino acids. The germline CDR1 and CDR2 sequences are MDHEN and SYDVKM. V was cut by 6 bases and J by 3 bases, with 2 bases left in between. CDR3 bases: TGTGCCAGCAGGGACACTGAAGCTTTCTTT. Residues: CASRDTEAFF.

The J gene is TRBJ1-4, the V gene TRBV6-1; possibly TRBD1 for D (5 bases). The V end was cut by 1 base, the J end by 8 bases, with 11 bases between. Germline V gene data show CDR1 as MNHNS and CDR2 as SASEGT. The CDR3 is made up of 14 amino acids. The CDR3 sequence: CASSEGGADEKLFF. CDR3 bases: TGTGCCAGCAGTGAAGGGGGCGCTGACGAAAAACTGTTTTTT.

The V gene is TRBV28, the J gene TRBJ2-1; D is unclear. The CDR3 covers 13 residues. The V end lost 3 bases, the J end lost 8 bases, and 11 bases lay between the germline ends. The V gene's germline CDR1 is MDHEN and CDR2 SYDVKM. The CDR3 region has the DNA TGTGCCAGCAGTTTGCGCAATGTGGATGAGCAGTTCTTC. Amino acid sequence: CASSLRNVDEQFF.